Following are 24 T cell receptor beta chains from one sample sequenced in a study of blood T cell repertoires in COVID-19. Generated by immunoSEQ multiplex PCR, the TCRdb table keeps only in-frame clones and is missing some. Here the sample spans over 150,000 clones, more than 85% being singletons. The sequenced material came from peripheral blood. These TCRs come from a woman of 80 years or more with COVID-19, enrolled during active disease.

The chain has TRBV5-1 and TRBJ2-1; D perhaps matches TRBD1 (6 bases). Germline values: CDR1 SGHRS, CDR2 YFSETQ. V lost 1 base and J lost 10, with 12 bases in between. CDR3 length: 13 amino acids. The CDR3 reads CASSLSGASEQFF. The CDR3 DNA reads TGCGCCAGCAGCTTGTCAGGGGCATCCGAGCAGTTCTTC.

The rearrangement uses TRBV12-1 and TRBJ2-5; TRBD2 is taken as the D call from the table, unchecked against the DNA. TRBV12-1 is a pseudogene locus. The CDR3 totals 17 residues. This CDR3 reads CASSARGLAVRGETQYF. CDR3 bases: TGTGCCAGCAGCGCTCGTGGACTAGCGGTGAGGGGAGAGACCCAGTACTTC.

This chain uses TRBV6-4 with TRBJ1-1; a weak D match, TRBD1 (5 bases). The germline V gene has CDR1 MRHNA and CDR2 SNTAGT. This CDR3 region has 15 residues. V lost 4 bases and J 5 bases, leaving 17 bases between the germline ends. The CDR3 region has the DNA TGTGCCAGCAGTGCAACGGCAGGGTCTGCTACTGAAGCTTTCTTT. Translation gives CASSATAGSATEAFF.

The rearrangement links TRBV5-1 to TRBJ2-1; 8 positions agree with TRBD1. The V gene end was trimmed by 0 bases and the J gene end by 5 bases; junction bases not matched to a gene: 1. The CDR3 length is 14 residues. CDR1 and CDR2 from the germline V gene are SGHRS and YFSETQ. The DNA for the CDR3 is TGCGCCAGCAGCTTGGACAGGGGGAACAATGAGCAGTTCTTC. Amino acids: CASSLDRGNNEQFF. Full variable domain (remainder filled in from reference TRBV5-1 and TRBJ2-1): KAGVTQTPRYLIKTRGQQVTLSCSPISGHRSVSWYQQTPGQGLQFLFEYFSETQRNKGNFPGRFSGRQFSNSRSEMNVSTLELGDSALYLCASSLDRGNNEQFFGPGTRLTVL.

This clone showed up just a few times. The J gene is TRBJ1-3, the V gene TRBV7-6; no clear D. Germline V lookup: CDR1 SGHVS, CDR2 FNYEAQ. The CDR3 runs 12 residues. V dropped 2 bases and J dropped 3 bases, with 2 bases sitting between them. The CDR3 nucleotides are TGTGCCAGCAGCTTACTTGGAAACACCATATATTTT. It specifies CASSLLGNTIYF.

The chain links TRBV29-1 to TRBJ1-1; a possible D gene is TRBD1 (6 bases). V was trimmed by 6 bases and J by 0 bases, leaving 11 bases between them. The CDR3 has 13 amino acids. Looked up from germline, CDR1 is SQVTM and CDR2 is ANQGSEA. CDR3 residues: CSVATGMNTEAFF. The CDR3 coding sequence is TGCAGCGTAGCCACAGGGATGAACACTGAAGCTTTCTTT.

Concerning this clone: At one end, the junction sequence differs from germline, possibly due to a read error. The J gene is TRBJ1-2, the V gene TRBV11-1; no clear D. Per germline, CDR1 SGHAT and CDR2 FQDESV (reference sequence). The length of the CDR3 is 17 residues. The CDR3 DNA sequence: TGTGCCAGCAGCGTAGCCCGACGACATAACCCTAACTATGGCTACACCTTC. Translation gives CASSVARRHNPNYGYTF.

This chain connects TRBV28 to TRBJ1-6; the D is unclear. CDR3 length equals 14 residues. Per germline, CDR1 MDHEN and CDR2 SYDVKM. The ends were cut back, 7 bases at V and 10 bases at J, with 17 bases in the middle. In DNA, the CDR3 is TGTGCCAGCACTCCCGGGTCTACTCACTCACCCCTCCACTTT. This translates into CASTPGSTHSPLHF.

The genes are TRBV6-2 or TRBV6-3 and TRBJ1-2; 7 nucleotides line up with TRBD1. The junction had 4 bases not matched to a gene; V was cut back by 5 bases and J by 4 bases. The CDR3 runs to 13 residues. The germline V gene has CDR1 MNHEY and CDR2 SVGEGT. In nucleotides, the CDR3 is TGTGCCAGCAGTGTCGACAGGGTCTATGGCTACACCTTC. Its protein is CASSVDRVYGYTF.

This clone came up once. The chain has TRBV18 and TRBJ1-1, with D possibly TRBD1 on 6 matching bases. CDR1 KGHSH and CDR2 LQKENI come from the germline V gene. The CDR3 is 15 amino acids. The V and J ends lost 3 bases and 2 bases respectively, with 13 bases between them. The DNA for the CDR3 is TGTGCCAGCTCACCCCAACAGGGAATAAACACTGAAGCTTTCTTT. Translation gives CASSPQQGINTEAFF.

There are many counts of this clone. The V gene is TRBV4-2, the J gene TRBJ1-2, with a tentative D call TRBD1 (5 bases). V lost 1 base, J lost 6 bases, and 9 bases lay in between. CDR1 is LGHNA and CDR2 is YNFKEQ in the germline V gene. The CDR3 contains 13 residues. The DNA for the CDR3 is TGTGCCAGCAGCCAAGGGGGCAGGGATGGCTACACCTTC. This sequence encodes CASSQGGRDGYTF.

The gene calls are TRBV9 and TRBJ2-7; 7 bases map to TRBD2. Germline V gives CDR1 SGDLS, CDR2 YYNGEE. This CDR3 region has 12 residues. Germline trimming cut 0 bases from V and 10 bases from J; bases unmatched to any gene: 4. The CDR3 loop reads CASSVDGGRQYF. DNA for the CDR3: TGTGCCAGCAGCGTAGATGGCGGGAGACAGTACTTC.

This rearrangement joins TRBV7-3 to TRBJ1-1, with TRBD1 matching 7 bases. CDR3 length equals 13 residues. Germline assignment: CDR1 SGHTA and CDR2 FQGTGA. The V segment lost 3 bases and the J segment 10 bases; nucleotides outside the gene matches: 8. In nucleotides, the CDR3 is TGTGCCAGCAGCTTTTCAGGGGGTAATGGAGCTTTCTTT. Its translation is CASSFSGGNGAFF.

J is TRBJ1-1 and V is TRBV6-2 or TRBV6-3, with a tentative D call TRBD1 (5 bases). V was cut by 4 bases and J by 1 base, with 10 bases left in between. This CDR3 has 14 residues. Germline CDR1 MNHEY, CDR2 SVGEGT. This CDR3 is CASSSTTANTEAFF. The CDR3 DNA reads TGTGCCAGCAGTTCCACGACAGCGAACACTGAAGCTTTCTTT.

The CDR3 is CASSNRQGRNQPQHF. As DNA, the CDR3 is TGTGCCAGTAGTAATCGGCAGGGGCGCAATCAGCCCCAGCATTTT. The chain has TRBV19 and TRBJ1-5, with a possible D match to TRBD1 (6 bases). CDR3 length: 15 amino acids. V gave up 4 bases and J gave up 2 bases, with 12 bases separating them. Germline V gives CDR1 LNHDA, CDR2 SQIVND (reference sequence). Based on the CDR3 plus reference TRBV19 and TRBJ1-5, the full variable domain is DGGITQSPKYLFRKEGQNVTLSCEQNLNHDAMYWYRQDPGQGLRLIYYSQIVNDFQKGDIAEGYSVSREKKESFPLTVTSAQKNPTAFYLCASSNRQGRNQPQHFGDGTRLSIL.

The chain carries TRBV7-3 and TRBJ2-5; D may be TRBD2 (6 bases). This CDR3 contains 18 residues. V dropped 2 bases and J dropped 1 base, with 20 bases sitting between them. The germline V gene encodes CDR1 SGHTA and CDR2 FQGTGA. The CDR3 sequence is CASSLVRLEGKCQETQYF. The CDR3 DNA is TGTGCCAGCAGCTTAGTACGACTAGAGGGGAAGTGCCAAGAGACCCAGTACTTC.

The chain combines TRBV27 with TRBJ2-3; 10 bases map to TRBD2. Trimming removed 6 bases from V and 1 base from J; junction bases left unmatched: 1. Germline V lookup: CDR1 MNHEY, CDR2 SMNVEV (reference sequence). The length of the CDR3 is 14 residues. The CDR3 DNA reads as TGTGCCAGCAGAGGACTAGCGGGCACAGATACGCAGTATTTT. Translating gives CASRGLAGTDTQYF.

On this clone: The sample contains more than one DNA sequence encoding this CDR3. The genes are TRBV24-1 and TRBJ1-1, with D tentatively TRBD1 (5 bases). The CDR3 is 13 amino acids. Germline-derived CDR1 and CDR2 are KGHDR and SFDVKD. V shed 7 bases and J shed 1 base, with 9 bases lying between them. The DNA of the CDR3 is TGTGCCACCAGCCCTGGACAGAACACTGAAGCTTTCTTT. It is translated as CATSPGQNTEAFF.

The CDR3 region has the DNA TGCGCCAGCAGCCATGGACAGGGTAACACTGAAGCTTTCTTT. Protein: CASSHGQGNTEAFF. V usage is TRBV4-1 and J usage is TRBJ1-1; 8 nucleotides agree with TRBD1. The CDR3 sequence is 14 residues long. Unmatched junction bases numbered 2, after V lost 3 bases and J lost 2 bases. Looked up from germline, CDR1 is MGHRA and CDR2 is YSYEKL.

The V gene is TRBV24-1, the J gene TRBJ2-5; TRBD2 matches 8 bases. Germline assignment: CDR1 KGHDR and CDR2 SFDVKD. The CDR3 contains 16 residues. V shed 3 bases and J 5 bases; nucleotides not matched to a gene: 10. The CDR3 nucleotides read TGTGCCACCAGTGATAGTGGTAGCGGGACCCCCGAGACCCAGTACTTC. Residues: CATSDSGSGTPETQYF.

V usage is TRBV12-3 or TRBV12-4 and J usage is TRBJ2-1; 8 bases line up with TRBD2. The trim removed 6 bases at V and 7 bases at J, leaving 5 bases unmatched. The CDR3 has 13 amino acids. CDR3 protein: CASRAGVGNEQFF. For the CDR3, the DNA is TGTGCCAGCAGAGCGGGAGTTGGAAATGAGCAGTTCTTC.

This clone was counted only a few times. V and J are TRBV7-2 and TRBJ2-2; D perhaps matches TRBD1 (6 bases). V lost 1 base, J lost 0 bases, and 12 bases lay in between. Germline V CDR1 and CDR2: SGHTA, FQGNSA. The CDR3 covers 17 residues. The CDR3 bases are TGTGCCAGCAGCTTAGGTCCCGGGACAACGAACACCGGGGAGCTGTTTTTT. It translates to CASSLGPGTTNTGELFF.

The rearrangement joins TRBV6-6 to TRBJ1-2, with 11 bases lining up with TRBD1. Trimming cost V 0 bases and J 13 bases; bases outside gene matches: 13. Germline V gene data show CDR1 as MNHNY and CDR2 as SVGAGI (reference sequence). The CDR3 runs to 16 residues. CDR3 residues: CASSYSDRGRTPSSTF. The DNA for the CDR3 is TGTGCCAGCAGTTACTCGGACAGGGGGCGTACCCCCTCCAGCACCTTC.

The V gene is TRBV6-5, the J gene TRBJ2-1, with D possibly TRBD1 on 6 matching bases. CDR3 length: 15 amino acids. The germline V gene has CDR1 MNHEY and CDR2 SVGAGI. With 8 bases removed from V and 0 bases from J, the gap between germline ends came to 14 bases. The chain's CDR3 is CASHPDRSSYNEQFF. In DNA form, the CDR3 reads TGTGCCAGCCATCCGGACAGAAGCTCCTACAATGAGCAGTTCTTC.